This TCR beta chain was captured by sequencing in a study of shared clonotypes between healthy human individuals. Study overall: Researchers drew samples from two women and a few men aged 18 to 49. Points from the study as a whole: Compared with clonotypes that all four donors shared, non-shared clonotypes had lower generation probabilities.

As to this clone: Antigen specificity is unknown.

The assay was immunoSEQ multiplex PCR, and TCRdb's table has in-frame clones only and misses some. The table includes under 600,000 clones, roughly 95% detected once. Specimen: naive CD4+ T cells sorted from blood. Subset indicated: CD45RA+ positively selected. The receptor's source is a woman between 25 and 40 years old in good health.

CDR3 in amino acids: CASSTAATPRNQPQHF. CDR3 nucleotides: TGTGCCAGTAGTACGGCAGCGACTCCAAGGAATCAGCCCCAGCATTTT. The chain recombines TRBV19 with TRBJ1-5; the D is unclear. CDR3 length: 16 residues. Trimming left V 4 bases short and J 4 bases short, with 17 bases between. Per the germline V gene, CDR1 is LNHDA and CDR2 is SQIVND (reference sequence). Based on the CDR3 plus reference TRBV19 and TRBJ1-5, the full variable domain is DGGITQSPKYLFRKEGQNVTLSCEQNLNHDAMYWYRQDPGQGLRLIYYSQIVNDFQKGDIAEGYSVSREKKESFPLTVTSAQKNPTAFYLCASSTAATPRNQPQHFGDGTRLSIL.